Detailed here is one T cell receptor beta chain. Its specificity is not known. Other DNA sequences in this specimen translate into the identical CDR3. Use of 60 Vbeta and 13 Jbeta primers characterized the PCR. Profiled with immunoSEQ multiplex PCR; TCRdb holds only in-frame clones, not every one. Of over 200,000 clones listed, approximately 82% are singletons. The sample belongs to a study of cytomegalovirus exposure and HLA in healthy donors. Study in general: There were about 86 million unique TCRs (from HLA-typed donors) in an early data release. Study-wide findings and caveats: In a later analysis, at a false discovery rate of 0.05, about 17,000 TCR beta sequences matched HLA alleles. Researchers left out some V segments, among them TRBV6-2 and TRBV6-3, as indistinguishable.

V shed 5 bases and J 2 bases; nucleotides not matched to a gene: 12. The CDR3 covers 17 residues. From germline, CDR1 is MDHEN and CDR2 SYDVKM. This TCR was sampled from a male donor in good health and CMV-seronegative. The chain is built from TRBV28 and TRBJ1-5, with 7 bases that match TRBD1. The sample taken for sequencing was PBMCs. The CDR3 spells CASSPPRQGEGNQPQHF. The CDR3, as DNA: TGTGCCAGCAGTCCACCCCGACAGGGAGAGGGCAATCAGCCCCAGCATTTT.